This T cell receptor (beta chain) was profiled in a study of PD-1 blockade in classical Hodgkin lymphoma. Study outcomes and limitations: There remain no defined causes for the repertoire differences, which possibly reflect disease activity or prior therapy. Baseline diversity in complete responders resembled that of newly diagnosed patients.

This clone was seen a single time. Its antigen is not identified. Every single patient, without exception, relapsed after autologous stem cell transplantation, and brentuximab vedotin exposure varied. Complete response, partial response or progressive disease made up the best responses. Measured with immunoSEQ multiplex PCR; TCRdb has only the in-frame clones, and not every one. The repertoire holds roughly 150,000 clones, with approximately 72% as singletons. Germline values: CDR1 SGHRS, CDR2 YFSETQ. CDR3 length: 13 amino acids. V was cut by 3 bases and J by 1 base, with 7 bases left in between. This TCR came from a human donor with classical Hodgkin lymphoma. The source material was peripheral blood mononuclear cells (PBMCs), sampled before the second cycle of nivolumab. The V call is TRBV5-1, the J call TRBJ1-1; unclear D gene. The CDR3 nucleotides read TGCGCCAGCAGCTGGATAGAGAACACTGAAGCTTTCTTT. Translated: CASSWIENTEAFF.